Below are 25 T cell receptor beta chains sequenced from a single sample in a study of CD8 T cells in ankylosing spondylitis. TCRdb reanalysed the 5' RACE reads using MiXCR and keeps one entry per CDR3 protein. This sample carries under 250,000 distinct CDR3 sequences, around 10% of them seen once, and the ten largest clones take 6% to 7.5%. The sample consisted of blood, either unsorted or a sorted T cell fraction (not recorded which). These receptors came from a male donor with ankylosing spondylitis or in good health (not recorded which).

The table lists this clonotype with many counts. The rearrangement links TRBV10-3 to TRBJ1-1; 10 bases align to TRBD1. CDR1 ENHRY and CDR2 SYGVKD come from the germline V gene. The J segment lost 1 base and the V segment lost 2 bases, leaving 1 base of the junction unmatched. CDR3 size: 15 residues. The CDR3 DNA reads TGTGCCATCAGTGAGGGGACAGGGGCGAACACTGAAGCTTTCTTT. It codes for CAISEGTGANTEAFF.

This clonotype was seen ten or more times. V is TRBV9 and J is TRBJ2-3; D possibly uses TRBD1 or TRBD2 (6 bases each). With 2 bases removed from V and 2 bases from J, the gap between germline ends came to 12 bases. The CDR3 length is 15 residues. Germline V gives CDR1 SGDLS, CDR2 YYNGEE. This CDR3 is CASSVEGTITDTQYF. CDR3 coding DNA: TGTGCCAGCAGCGTGGAGGGGACAATCACAGATACGCAGTATTTT.

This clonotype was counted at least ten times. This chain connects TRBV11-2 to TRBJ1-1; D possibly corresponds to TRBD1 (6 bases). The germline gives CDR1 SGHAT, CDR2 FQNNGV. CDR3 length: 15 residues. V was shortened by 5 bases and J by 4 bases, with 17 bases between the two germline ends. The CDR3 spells CASSPLLMTGTEAFF. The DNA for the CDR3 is TGTGCCAGCAGCCCTCTCCTAATGACAGGCACTGAAGCTTTCTTT. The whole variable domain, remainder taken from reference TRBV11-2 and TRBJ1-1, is EAGVAQSPRYKIIEKRQSVAFWCNPISGHATLYWYQQILGQGPKLLIQFQNNGVVDDSQLPKDRFSAERLKGVDSTLKIQPAKLEDSAVYLCASSPLLMTGTEAFFGQGTRLTVV.

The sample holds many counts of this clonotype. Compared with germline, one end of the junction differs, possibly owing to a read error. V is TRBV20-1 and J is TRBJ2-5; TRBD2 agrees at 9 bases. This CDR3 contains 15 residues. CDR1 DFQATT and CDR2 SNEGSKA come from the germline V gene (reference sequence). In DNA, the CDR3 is TGCAGTGCCGCCAAAGCGGGAGGCTACCAAGAGATCCAGTACTTC. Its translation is CSAAKAGGYQEIQYF.

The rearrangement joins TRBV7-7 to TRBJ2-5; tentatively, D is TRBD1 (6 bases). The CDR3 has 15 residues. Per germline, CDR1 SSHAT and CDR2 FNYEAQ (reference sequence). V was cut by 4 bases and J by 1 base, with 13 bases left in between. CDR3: CASSSSGEIQETQYF. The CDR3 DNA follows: TGTGCCAGCAGCTCCTCAGGGGAAATCCAAGAGACCCAGTACTTC.

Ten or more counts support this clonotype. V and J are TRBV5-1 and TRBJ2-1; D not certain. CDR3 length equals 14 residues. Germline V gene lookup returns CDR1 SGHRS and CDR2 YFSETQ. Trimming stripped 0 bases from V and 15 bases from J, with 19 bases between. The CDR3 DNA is TGCGCCAGCAGCTTGGAAAACTGGCTAACGGATGGGTTCTTC. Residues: CASSLENWLTDGFF.

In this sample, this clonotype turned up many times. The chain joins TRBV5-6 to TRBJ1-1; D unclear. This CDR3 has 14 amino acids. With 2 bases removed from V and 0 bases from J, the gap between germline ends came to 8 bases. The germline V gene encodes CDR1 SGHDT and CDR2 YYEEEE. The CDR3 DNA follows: TGTGCCAGCAGCTTCTCTACAGTGAACACTGAAGCTTTCTTT. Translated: CASSFSTVNTEAFF.

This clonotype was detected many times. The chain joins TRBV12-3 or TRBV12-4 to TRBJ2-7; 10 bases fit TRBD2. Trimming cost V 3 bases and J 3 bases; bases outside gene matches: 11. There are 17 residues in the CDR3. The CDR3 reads CASSFRASGREGYEQYF. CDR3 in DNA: TGTGCCAGCAGTTTCCGGGCTAGCGGGAGAGAAGGCTACGAGCAGTACTTC.

For the CDR3, the DNA is TGCGCCAGCAGACAGGCGGGAGAGGCGAACACCGGGGAGCTGTTTTTT. This translates into CASRQAGEANTGELFF. The genes are TRBV5-1 and TRBJ2-2; 7 bases match TRBD2. Germline-derived CDR1 and CDR2 are SGHRS and YFSETQ. J lost 0 bases, V lost 5 bases, and 7 bases had no gene match. The CDR3 is 16 amino acids.

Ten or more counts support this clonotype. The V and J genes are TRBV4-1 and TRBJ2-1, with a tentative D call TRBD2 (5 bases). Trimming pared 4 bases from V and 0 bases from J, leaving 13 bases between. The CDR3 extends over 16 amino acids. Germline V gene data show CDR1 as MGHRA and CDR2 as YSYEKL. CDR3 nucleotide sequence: TGCGCCAGCAGCCGCCTACTAGGGAGCTCCTACAATGAGCAGTTCTTC. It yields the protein CASSRLLGSSYNEQFF.

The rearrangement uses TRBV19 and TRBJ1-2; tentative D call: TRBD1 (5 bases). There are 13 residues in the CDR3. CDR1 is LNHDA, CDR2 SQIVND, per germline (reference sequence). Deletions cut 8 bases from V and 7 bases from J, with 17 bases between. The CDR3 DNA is TGTGCCAGTCTGGGGCAGGGCCGAGGTGGCTACACCTTC. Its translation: CASLGQGRGGYTF.

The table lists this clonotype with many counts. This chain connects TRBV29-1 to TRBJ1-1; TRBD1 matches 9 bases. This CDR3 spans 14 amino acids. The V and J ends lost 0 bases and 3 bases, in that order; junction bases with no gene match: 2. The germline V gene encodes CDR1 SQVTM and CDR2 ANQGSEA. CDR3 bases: TGCAGCGTTGAAGATGGGACAGGGTACACTGAAGCTTTCTTT. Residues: CSVEDGTGYTEAFF.

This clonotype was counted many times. The CDR3 is CASSLPLHSNQPQHF. The CDR3 bases are TGTGCCAGCAGTCTTCCTCTTCATAGCAATCAGCCCCAGCATTTT. The chain carries TRBV12-3 or TRBV12-4 and TRBJ1-5, with no clear D. There are 15 residues in the CDR3. Trimming took 5 bases from V and 0 from J, leaving 11 bases between them.

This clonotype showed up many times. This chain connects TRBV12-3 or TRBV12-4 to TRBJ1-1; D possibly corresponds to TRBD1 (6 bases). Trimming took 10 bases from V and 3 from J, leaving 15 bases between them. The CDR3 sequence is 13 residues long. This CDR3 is CATAGASDTEAFF. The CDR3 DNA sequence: TGTGCCACAGCAGGGGCTAGCGACACTGAAGCTTTCTTT.

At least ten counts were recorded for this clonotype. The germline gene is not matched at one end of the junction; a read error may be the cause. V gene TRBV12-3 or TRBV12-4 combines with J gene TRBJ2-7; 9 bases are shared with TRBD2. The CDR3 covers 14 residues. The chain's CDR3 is CASSLAGLPYEQYF. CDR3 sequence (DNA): TGTGCCAGCAGTCTAGCGGGGCTCCCTTACGAGCAGTACTTC.

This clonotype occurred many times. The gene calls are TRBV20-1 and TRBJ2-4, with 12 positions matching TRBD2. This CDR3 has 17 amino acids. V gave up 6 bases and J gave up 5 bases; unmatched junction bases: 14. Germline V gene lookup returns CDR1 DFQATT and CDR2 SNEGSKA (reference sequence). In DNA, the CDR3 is TGCAGTGCCCCGTCAGGATTGGCTAGCGGGGGGGAAAACATTCAGTACTTC. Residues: CSAPSGLASGGENIQYF.

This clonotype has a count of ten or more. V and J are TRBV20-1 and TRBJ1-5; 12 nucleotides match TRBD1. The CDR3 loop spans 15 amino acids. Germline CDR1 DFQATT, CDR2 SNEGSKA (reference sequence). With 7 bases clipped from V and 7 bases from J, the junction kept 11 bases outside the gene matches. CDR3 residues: CSVGRKGQGAQPQHF. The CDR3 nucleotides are TGCAGTGTTGGGAGAAAGGGACAGGGGGCCCAGCCCCAGCATTTT.

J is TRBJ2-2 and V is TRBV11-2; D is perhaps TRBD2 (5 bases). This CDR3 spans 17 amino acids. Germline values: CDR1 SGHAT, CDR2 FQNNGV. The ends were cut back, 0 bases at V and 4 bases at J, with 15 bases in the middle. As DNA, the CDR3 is TGTGCCAGCAGCTTAGACGGTCTGAGCGGAACCACCGGGGAGCTGTTTTTT. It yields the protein CASSLDGLSGTTGELFF.

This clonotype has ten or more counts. CDR3 sequence reads: CASSQVNGYNEQFF. In DNA form, the CDR3 reads TGTGCCAGCAGCCAAGTGAACGGCTACAATGAGCAGTTCTTC. This chain joins TRBV3-1 and TRBJ2-1; D is unclear. V was clipped by 1 base and J by 3 bases, with 7 bases between them. The germline V gene encodes CDR1 LGHDT and CDR2 YNNKEL (reference sequence). The CDR3 loop spans 14 amino acids.

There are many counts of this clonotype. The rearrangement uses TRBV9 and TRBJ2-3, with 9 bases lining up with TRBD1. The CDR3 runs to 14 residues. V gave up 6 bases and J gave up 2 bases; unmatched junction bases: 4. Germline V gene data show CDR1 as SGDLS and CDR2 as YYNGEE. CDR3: CASKGQGITDTQYF. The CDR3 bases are TGTGCCAGCAAGGGACAGGGCATCACAGATACGCAGTATTTT.

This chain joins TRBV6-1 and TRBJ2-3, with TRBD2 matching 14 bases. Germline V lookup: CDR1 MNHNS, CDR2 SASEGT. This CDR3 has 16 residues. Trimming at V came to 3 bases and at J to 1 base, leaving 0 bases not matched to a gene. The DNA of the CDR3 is TGTGCCAGCAGTGAGACTAGCGGGGGGGGCACAGATACGCAGTATTTT. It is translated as CASSETSGGGTDTQYF.

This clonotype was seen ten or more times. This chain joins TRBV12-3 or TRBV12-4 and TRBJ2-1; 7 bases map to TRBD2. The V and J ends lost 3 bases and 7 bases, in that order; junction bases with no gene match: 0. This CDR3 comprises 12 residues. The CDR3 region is CASSLGGNEQFF. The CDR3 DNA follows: TGTGCCAGCAGTTTGGGAGGGAATGAGCAGTTCTTC.

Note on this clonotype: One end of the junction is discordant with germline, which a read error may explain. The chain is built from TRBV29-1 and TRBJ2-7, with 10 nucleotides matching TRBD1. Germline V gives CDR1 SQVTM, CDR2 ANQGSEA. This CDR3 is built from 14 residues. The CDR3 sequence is CSVEEGQGTYEQNF. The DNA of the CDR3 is TGCAGCGTTGAGGAGGGACAGGGGACCTACGAGCAGAACTTC.

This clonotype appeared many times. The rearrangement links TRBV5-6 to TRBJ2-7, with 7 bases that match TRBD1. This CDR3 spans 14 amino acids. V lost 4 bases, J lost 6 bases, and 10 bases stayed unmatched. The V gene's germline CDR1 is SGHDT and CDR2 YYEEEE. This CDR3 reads CASSLLQGLGEQYF. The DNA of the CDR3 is TGTGCCAGCAGCCTATTACAGGGGCTGGGCGAGCAGTACTTC.

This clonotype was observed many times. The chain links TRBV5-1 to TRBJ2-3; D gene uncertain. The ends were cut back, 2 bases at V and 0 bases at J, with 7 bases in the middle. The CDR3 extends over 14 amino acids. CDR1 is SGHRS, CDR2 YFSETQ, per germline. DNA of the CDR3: TGCGCCAGCAGCTTCGTGGTTAGCACAGATACGCAGTATTTT. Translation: CASSFVVSTDTQYF. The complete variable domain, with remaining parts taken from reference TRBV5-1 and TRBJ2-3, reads KAGVTQTPRYLIKTRGQQVTLSCSPISGHRSVSWYQQTPGQGLQFLFEYFSETQRNKGNFPGRFSGRQFSNSRSEMNVSTLELGDSALYLCASSFVVSTDTQYFGPGTRLTVL.